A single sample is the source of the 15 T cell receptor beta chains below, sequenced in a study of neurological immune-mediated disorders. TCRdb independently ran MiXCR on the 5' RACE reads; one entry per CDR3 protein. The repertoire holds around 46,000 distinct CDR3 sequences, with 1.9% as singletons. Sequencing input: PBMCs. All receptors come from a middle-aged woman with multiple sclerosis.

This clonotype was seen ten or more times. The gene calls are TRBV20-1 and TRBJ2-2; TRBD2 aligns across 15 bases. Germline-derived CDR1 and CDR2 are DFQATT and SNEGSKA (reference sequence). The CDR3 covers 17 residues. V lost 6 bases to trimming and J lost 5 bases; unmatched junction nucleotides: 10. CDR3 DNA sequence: TGCAGTGCACTTGGACTAGCGGGGGGGCGGGGTACCGGGGAGCTGTTTTTT. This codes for CSALGLAGGRGTGELFF.

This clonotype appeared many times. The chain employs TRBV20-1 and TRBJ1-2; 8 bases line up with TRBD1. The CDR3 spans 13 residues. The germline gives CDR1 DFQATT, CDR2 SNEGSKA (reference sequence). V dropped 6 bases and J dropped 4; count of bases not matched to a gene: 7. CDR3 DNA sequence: TGCAGTGCCTCCGGACAGGGCGTCTATGGCTACACCTTC. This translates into CSASGQGVYGYTF.

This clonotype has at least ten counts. The CDR3 protein is CASSLPGGETQYF. The CDR3 DNA follows: TGTGCCAGCAGCTTGCCAGGTGGAGAGACCCAGTACTTC. The chain combines TRBV5-6 with TRBJ2-5; D gene uncertain. Trimming took off 1 base at V and 4 bases at J, with 8 bases between the two ends. Germline-derived CDR1 and CDR2 are SGHDT and YYEEEE. The CDR3 runs 13 residues.

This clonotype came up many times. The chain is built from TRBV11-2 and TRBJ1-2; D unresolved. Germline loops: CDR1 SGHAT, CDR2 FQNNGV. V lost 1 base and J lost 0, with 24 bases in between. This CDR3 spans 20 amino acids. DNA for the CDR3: TGTGCCAGCAGCTTAGTCGCCGGCCCACACCTCTATCAAGCTAACTATGGCTACACCTTC. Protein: CASSLVAGPHLYQANYGYTF.

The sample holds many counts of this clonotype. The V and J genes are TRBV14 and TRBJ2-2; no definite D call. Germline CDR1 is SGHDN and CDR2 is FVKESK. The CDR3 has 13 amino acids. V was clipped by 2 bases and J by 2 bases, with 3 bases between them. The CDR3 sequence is CASSQINTGELFF. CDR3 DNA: TGTGCCAGCAGCCAAATTAACACCGGGGAGCTGTTTTTT.

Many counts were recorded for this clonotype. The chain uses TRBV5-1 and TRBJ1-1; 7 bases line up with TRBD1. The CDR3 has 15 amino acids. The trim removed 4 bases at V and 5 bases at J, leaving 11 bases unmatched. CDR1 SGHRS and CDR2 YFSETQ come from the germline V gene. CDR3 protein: CASSTHSTGITEAFF. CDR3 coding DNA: TGCGCCAGCAGCACCCACTCGACAGGGATAACTGAAGCTTTCTTT. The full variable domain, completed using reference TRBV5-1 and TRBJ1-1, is KAGVTQTPRYLIKTRGQQVTLSCSPISGHRSVSWYQQTPGQGLQFLFEYFSETQRNKGNFPGRFSGRQFSNSRSEMNVSTLELGDSALYLCASSTHSTGITEAFFGQGTRLTVV.

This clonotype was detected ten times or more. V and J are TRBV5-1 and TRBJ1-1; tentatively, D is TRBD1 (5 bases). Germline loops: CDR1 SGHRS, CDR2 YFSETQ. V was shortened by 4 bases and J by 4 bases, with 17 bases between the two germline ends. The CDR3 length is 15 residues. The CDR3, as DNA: TGCGCCAGCAGCATGGGACCTACCGAGGGCACTGAAGCTTTCTTT. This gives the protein CASSMGPTEGTEAFF.

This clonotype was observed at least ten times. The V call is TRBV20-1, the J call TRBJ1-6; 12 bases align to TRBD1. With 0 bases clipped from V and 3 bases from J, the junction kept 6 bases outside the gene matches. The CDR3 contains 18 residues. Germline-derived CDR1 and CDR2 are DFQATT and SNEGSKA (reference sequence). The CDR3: CSARDPGQGAYYNSPLHF. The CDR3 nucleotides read TGCAGTGCTAGAGACCCGGGACAGGGGGCATACTATAATTCACCCCTCCACTTT.

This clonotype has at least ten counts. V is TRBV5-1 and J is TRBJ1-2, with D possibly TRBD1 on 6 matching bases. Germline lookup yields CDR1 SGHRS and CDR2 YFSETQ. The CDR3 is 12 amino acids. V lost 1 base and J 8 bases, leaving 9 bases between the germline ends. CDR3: CASSLPGEGYTF. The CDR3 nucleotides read TGCGCCAGCAGCTTGCCAGGGGAGGGCTACACCTTC.

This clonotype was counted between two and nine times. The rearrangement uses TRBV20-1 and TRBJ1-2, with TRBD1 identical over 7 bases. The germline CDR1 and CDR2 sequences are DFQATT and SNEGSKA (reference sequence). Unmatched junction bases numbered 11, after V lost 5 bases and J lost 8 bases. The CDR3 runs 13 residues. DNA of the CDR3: TGCAGTGCTCGACTGAAGGGGGCGGGAGGCTACACCTTC. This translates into CSARLKGAGGYTF.

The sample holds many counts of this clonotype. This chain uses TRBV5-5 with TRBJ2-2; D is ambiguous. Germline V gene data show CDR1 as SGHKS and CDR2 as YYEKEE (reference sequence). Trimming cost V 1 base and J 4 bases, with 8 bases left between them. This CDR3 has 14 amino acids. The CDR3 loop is CASSLLPGTGELFF. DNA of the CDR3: TGTGCCAGCAGCTTGCTACCAGGCACCGGGGAGCTGTTTTTT.

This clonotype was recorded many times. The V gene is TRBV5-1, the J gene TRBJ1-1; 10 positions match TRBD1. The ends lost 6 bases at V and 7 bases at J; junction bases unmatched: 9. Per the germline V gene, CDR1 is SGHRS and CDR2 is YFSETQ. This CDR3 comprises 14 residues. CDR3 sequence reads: CASKTLDRGDEAFF. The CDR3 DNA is TGCGCCAGCAAAACATTGGACAGGGGGGATGAAGCTTTCTTT.

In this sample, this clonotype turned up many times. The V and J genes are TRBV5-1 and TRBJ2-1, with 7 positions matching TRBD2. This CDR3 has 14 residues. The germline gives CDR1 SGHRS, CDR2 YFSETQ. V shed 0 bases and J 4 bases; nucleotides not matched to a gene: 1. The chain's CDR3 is CASSLGGGYNEQFF. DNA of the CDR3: TGCGCCAGCAGCTTGGGGGGGGGTTACAATGAGCAGTTCTTC.

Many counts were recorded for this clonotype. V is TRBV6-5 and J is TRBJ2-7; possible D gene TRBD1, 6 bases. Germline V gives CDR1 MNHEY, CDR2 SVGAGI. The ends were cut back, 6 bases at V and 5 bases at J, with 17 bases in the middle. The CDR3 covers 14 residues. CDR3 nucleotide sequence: TGTGCCAGCAGGTTTAACTTACAGGGCAACGAGCAGTACTTC. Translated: CASRFNLQGNEQYF.

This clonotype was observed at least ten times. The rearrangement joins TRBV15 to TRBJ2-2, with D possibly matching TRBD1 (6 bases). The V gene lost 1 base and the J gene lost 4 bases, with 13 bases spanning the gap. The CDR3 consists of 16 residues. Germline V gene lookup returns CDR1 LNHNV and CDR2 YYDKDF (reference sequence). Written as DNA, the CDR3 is TGTGCCACCAGCAGAGGAGCAGGGGCGGCCACCGGGGAGCTGTTTTTT. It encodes CATSRGAGAATGELFF.